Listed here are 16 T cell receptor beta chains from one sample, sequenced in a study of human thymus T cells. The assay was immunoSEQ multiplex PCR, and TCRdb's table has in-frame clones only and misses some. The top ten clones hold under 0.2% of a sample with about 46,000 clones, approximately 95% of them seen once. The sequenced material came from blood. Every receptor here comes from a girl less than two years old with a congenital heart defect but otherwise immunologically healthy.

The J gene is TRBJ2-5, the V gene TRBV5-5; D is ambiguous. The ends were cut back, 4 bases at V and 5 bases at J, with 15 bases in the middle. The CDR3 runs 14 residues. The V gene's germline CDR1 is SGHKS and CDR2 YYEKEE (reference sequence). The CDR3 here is CASSLNVGRETQYF. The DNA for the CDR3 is TGTGCCAGCAGCCTGAACGTGGGCCGGGAGACCCAGTACTTC.

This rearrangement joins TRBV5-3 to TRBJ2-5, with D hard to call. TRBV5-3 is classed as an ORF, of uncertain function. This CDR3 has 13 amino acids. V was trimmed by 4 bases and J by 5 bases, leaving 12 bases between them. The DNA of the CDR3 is TGTGCCAGAAGCCCGCCGTATGGGGAGACCCAGTACTTC. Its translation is CARSPPYGETQYF.

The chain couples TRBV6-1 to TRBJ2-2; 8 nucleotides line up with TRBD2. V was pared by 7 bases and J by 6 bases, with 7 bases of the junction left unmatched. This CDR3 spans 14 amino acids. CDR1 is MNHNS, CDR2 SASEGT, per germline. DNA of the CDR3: TGTGCCAGCAACCGGGAGGGAGGCGCCGGGGAGCTGTTTTTT. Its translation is CASNREGGAGELFF.

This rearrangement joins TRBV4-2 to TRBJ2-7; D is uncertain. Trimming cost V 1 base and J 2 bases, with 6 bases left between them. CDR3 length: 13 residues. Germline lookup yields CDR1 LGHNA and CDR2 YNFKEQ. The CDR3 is CASSQGLPYEQYF. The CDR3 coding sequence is TGTGCCAGCAGCCAAGGGTTGCCCTACGAGCAGTACTTC.

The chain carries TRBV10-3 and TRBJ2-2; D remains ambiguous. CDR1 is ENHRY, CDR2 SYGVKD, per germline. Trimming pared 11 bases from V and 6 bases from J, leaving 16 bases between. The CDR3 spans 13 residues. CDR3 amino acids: CASRVSNSGELFF. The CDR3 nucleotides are TGTGCCTCCCGGGTCTCAAATTCCGGGGAGCTGTTTTTT.

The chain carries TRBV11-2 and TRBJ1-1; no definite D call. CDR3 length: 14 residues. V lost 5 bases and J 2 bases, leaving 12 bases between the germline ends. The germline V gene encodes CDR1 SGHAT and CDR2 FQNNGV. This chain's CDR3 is CASSPRVSNTEAFF. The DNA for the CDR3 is TGTGCCAGCAGCCCGAGAGTAAGTAACACTGAAGCTTTCTTT.

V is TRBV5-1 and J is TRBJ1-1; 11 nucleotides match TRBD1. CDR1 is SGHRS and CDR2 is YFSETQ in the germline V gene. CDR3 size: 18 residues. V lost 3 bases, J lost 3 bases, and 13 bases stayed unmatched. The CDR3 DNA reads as TGCGCCAGCAGCTACGGATATGGGACAGGGGGAGACGACACTGAAGCTTTCTTT. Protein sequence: CASSYGYGTGGDDTEAFF.

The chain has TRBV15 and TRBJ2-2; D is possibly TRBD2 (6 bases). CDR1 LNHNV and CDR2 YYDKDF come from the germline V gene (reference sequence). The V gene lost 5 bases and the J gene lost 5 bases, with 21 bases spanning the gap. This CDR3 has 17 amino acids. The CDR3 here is CATSLSWGVWGTGELFF. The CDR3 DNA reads TGTGCCACCAGCTTGTCCTGGGGGGTTTGGGGAACCGGGGAGCTGTTTTTT. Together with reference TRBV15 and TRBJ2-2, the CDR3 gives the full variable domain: DAMVIQNPRYQVTQFGKPVTLSCSQTLNHNVMYWYQQKSSQAPKLLFHYYDKDFNNEADTPDNFQSRRPNTSFCFLDIRSPGLGDTAMYLCATSLSWGVWGTGELFFGEGSRLTVL.

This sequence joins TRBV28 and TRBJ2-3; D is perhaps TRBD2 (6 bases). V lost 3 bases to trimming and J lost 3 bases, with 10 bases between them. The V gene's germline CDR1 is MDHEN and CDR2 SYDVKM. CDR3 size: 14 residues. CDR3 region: CASSFPRGTDTQYF. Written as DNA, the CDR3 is TGTGCCAGCAGTTTCCCTCGGGGGACAGATACGCAGTATTTT.

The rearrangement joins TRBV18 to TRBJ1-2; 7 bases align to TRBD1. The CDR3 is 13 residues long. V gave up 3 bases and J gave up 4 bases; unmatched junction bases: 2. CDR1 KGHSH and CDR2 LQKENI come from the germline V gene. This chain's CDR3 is CASSPGTAYGYTF. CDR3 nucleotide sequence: TGTGCCAGCTCACCGGGGACAGCCTATGGCTACACCTTC.

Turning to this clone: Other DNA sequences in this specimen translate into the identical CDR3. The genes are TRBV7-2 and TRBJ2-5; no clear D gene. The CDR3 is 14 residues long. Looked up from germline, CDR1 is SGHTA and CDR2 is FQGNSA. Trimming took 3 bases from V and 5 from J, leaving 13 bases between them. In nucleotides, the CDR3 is TGTGCCAGCAGCTTCTCTAGGGTACCCGAGACCCAGTACTTC. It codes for CASSFSRVPETQYF. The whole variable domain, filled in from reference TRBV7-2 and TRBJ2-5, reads GAGVSQSPSNKVTEKGKDVELRCDPISGHTALYWYRQSLGQGLEFLIYFQGNSAPDKSGLPSDRFSAERTGGSVSTLTIQRTQQEDSAVYLCASSFSRVPETQYFGPGTRLLVL.

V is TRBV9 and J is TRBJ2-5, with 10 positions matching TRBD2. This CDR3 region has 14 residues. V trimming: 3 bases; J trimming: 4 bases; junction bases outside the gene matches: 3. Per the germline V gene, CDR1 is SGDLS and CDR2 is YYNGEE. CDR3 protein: CASSGSGRLETQYF. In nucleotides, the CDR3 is TGTGCCAGCAGCGGTAGCGGGAGGTTAGAGACCCAGTACTTC.

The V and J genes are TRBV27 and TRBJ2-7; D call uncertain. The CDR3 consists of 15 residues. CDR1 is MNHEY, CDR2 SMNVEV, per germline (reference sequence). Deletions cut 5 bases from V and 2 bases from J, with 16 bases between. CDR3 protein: CASSTPLGPTYEQYF. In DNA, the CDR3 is TGTGCCAGCAGTACCCCCCTTGGACCCACCTACGAGCAGTACTTC.

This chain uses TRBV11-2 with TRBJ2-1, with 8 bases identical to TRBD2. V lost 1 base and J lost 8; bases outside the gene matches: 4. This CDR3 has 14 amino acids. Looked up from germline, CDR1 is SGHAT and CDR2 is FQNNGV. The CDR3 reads CASSLAGGVDEQFF. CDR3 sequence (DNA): TGTGCCAGCAGCTTAGCGGGAGGGGTGGATGAGCAGTTCTTC.

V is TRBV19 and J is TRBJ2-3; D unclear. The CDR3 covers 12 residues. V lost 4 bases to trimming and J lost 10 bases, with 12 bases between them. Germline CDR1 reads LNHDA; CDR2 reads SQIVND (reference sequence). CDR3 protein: CASSTPPGAQYF. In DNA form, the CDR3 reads TGTGCCAGTAGTACCCCGCCCGGAGCGCAGTATTTT.

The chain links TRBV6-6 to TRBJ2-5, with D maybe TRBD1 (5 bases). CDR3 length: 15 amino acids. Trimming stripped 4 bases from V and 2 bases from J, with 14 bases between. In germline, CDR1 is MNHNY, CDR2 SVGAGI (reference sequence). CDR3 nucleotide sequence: TGTGCCAGCAGTTTCGACAGCTACGGACAAGAGACCCAGTACTTC. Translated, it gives CASSFDSYGQETQYF.